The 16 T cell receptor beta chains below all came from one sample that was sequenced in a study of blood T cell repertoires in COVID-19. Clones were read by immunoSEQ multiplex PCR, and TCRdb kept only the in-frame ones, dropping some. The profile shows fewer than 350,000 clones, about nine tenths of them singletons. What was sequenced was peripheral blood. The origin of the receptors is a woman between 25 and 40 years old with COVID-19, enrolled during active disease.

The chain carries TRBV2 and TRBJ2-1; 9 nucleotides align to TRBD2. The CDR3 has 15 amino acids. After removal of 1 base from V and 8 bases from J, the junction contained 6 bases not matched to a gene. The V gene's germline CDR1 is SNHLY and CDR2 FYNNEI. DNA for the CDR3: TGTGCCAGCAGTGAAGGAAGCGGGGGGACCGATGAGCAGTTCTTC. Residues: CASSEGSGGTDEQFF.

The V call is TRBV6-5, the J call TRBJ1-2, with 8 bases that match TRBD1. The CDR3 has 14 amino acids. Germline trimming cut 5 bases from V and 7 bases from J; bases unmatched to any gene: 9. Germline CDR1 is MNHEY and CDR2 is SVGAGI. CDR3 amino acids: CASSPQTGDRGYTF. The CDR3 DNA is TGTGCCAGCAGTCCACAGACAGGGGATCGTGGCTACACCTTC.

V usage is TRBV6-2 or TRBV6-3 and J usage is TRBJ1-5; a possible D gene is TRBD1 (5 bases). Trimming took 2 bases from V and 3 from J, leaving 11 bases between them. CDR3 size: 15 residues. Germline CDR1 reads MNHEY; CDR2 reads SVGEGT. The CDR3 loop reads CASSYGGGNNQPQHF. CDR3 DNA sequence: TGTGCCAGCAGTTACGGGGGAGGAAACAATCAGCCCCAGCATTTT.

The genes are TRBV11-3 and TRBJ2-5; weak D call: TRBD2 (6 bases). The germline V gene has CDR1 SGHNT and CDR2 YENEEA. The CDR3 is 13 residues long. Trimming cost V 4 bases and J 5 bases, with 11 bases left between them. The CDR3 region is CASSSRGYETQYF. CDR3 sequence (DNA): TGTGCCAGCAGCTCTCGGGGGTATGAGACCCAGTACTTC.

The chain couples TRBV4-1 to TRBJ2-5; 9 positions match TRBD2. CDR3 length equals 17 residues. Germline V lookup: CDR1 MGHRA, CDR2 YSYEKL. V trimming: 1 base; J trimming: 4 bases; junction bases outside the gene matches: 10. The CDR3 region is CASSQVLKRGVLETQYF. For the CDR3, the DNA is TGCGCCAGCAGCCAAGTCTTGAAGCGGGGGGTTTTAGAGACCCAGTACTTC.

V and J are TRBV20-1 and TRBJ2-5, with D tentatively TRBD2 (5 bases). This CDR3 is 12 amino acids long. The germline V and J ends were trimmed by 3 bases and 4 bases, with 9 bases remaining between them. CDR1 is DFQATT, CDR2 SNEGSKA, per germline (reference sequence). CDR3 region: CSASWRLETQYF. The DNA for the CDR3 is TGCAGTGCTAGTTGGAGGTTAGAGACCCAGTACTTC.

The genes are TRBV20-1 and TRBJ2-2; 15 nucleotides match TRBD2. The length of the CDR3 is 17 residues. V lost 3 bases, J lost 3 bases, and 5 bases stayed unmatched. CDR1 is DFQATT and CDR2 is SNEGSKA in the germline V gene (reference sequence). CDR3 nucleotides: TGCAGTGCTAGTGGGACTAGCGGGGGGCACTACACCGGGGAGCTGTTTTTT. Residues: CSASGTSGGHYTGELFF.

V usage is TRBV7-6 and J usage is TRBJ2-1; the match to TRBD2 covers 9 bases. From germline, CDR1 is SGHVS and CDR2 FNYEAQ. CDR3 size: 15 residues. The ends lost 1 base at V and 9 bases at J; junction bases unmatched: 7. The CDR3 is CASSLGSSGVGEQFF. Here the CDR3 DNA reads TGTGCCAGCAGCTTAGGTTCTAGCGGGGTGGGTGAGCAGTTCTTC.

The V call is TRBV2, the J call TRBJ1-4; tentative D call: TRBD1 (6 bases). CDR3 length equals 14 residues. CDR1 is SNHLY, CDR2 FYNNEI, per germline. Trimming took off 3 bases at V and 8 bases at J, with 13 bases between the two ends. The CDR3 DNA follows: TGTGCCAGCAGTGACACAGGGATTACGGAAAAACTGTTTTTT. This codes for CASSDTGITEKLFF.

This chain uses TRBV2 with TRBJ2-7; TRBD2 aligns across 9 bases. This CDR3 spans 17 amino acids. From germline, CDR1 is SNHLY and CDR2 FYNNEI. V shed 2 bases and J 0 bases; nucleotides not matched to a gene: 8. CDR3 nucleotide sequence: TGTGCCAGCAGTGAATCAGCGGGGGGCTTCTTCTCCTACGAGCAGTACTTC. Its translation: CASSESAGGFFSYEQYF.

CDR3 DNA: TGTGCCAGCAGCCAAGTTCCAGGGAATTCACCCCTCCACTTT. Translated, it gives CASSQVPGNSPLHF. This chain joins TRBV14 and TRBJ1-6; D might be TRBD1 (5 bases). CDR1 and CDR2 (germline): SGHDN, FVKESK. V was trimmed by 1 base and J by 7 bases, leaving 8 bases between them. This CDR3 spans 14 amino acids.

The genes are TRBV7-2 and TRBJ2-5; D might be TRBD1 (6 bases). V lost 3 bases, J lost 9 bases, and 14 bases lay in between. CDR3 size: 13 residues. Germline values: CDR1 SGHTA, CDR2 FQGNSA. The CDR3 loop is CASSFRGGLAQYF. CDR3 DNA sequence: TGTGCCAGCAGCTTTCGAGGGGGTTTGGCCCAGTACTTC.

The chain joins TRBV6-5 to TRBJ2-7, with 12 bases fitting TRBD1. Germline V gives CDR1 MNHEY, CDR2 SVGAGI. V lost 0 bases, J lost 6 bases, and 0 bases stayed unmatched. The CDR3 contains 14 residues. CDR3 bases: TGTGCCAGCAGTTACTCGGGACAGGGGGCCGAGCAGTACTTC. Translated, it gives CASSYSGQGAEQYF.

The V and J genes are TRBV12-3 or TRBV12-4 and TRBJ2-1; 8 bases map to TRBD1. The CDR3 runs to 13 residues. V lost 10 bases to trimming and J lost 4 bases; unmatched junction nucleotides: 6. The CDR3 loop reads CATRQGSYNEQFF. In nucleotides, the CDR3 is TGTGCCACAAGACAGGGGTCATACAATGAGCAGTTCTTC.

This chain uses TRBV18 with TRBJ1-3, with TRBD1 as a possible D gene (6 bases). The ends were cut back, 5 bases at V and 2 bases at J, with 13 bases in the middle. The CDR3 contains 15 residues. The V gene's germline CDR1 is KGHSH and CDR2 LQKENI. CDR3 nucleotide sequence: TGTGCCAGCTCAGCCACTGGACAGCCTGGAAACACCATATATTTT. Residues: CASSATGQPGNTIYF.

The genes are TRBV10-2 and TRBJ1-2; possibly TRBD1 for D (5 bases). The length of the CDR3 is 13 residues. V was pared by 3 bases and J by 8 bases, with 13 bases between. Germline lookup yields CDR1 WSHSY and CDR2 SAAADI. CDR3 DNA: TGCGCCAGCAGTGAAAAGGGACTTGAGGGCTACACCTTC. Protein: CASSEKGLEGYTF.